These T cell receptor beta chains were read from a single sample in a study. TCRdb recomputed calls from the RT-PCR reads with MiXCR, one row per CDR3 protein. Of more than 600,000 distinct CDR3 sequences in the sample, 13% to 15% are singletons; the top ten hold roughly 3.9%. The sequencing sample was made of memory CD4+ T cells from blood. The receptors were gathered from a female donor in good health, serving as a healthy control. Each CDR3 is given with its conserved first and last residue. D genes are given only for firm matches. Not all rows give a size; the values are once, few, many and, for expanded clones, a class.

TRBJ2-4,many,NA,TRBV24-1,TGTGCCACCAGTGATGCGTCGAAGCGTGACATTCAGTACTTC,CATSDASKRDIQYF
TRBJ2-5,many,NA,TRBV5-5,TGTGCCAGCAGCTTGCGGGTAGGGACCCAGTACTTC,CASSLRVGTQYF
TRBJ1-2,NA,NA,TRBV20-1,TGCAGTGCTAGAGTATTCCAGGGAACGGACTATGGCTACACCTTC,CSARVFQGTDYGYTF
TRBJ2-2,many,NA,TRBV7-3,TGTGCCAGCAGCCCAGGGCCCTCGGGGAACACCGGGGAGCTGTTTTTT,CASSPGPSGNTGELFF
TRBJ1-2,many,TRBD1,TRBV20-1,TGCAGTGCTAGAACCGGGACAGGGTATAACGCCGGTGGCTACACCTTC,CSARTGTGYNAGGYTF
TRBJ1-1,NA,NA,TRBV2,TGTGCCAGCAGTGAGTTTCCGGAGATAGACACTGAAGCTTTCTTT,CASSEFPEIDTEAFF
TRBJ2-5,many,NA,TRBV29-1,TGCAGCGTTGAGGAGCGGGAGACCCAGTACTTC,CSVEERETQYF
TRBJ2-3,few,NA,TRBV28,TGTGCCAGCAGTTCCCCAACAGGGATCCCTAGCACAGATACGCAGTATTTT,CASSSPTGIPSTDTQYF
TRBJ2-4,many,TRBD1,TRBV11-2,TGTGCCAGCAGCTTACAGGGGGCACCACGAAACATTCAGTACTTC,CASSLQGAPRNIQYF
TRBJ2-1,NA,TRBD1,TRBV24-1,TGTGCCACCAGTGAAGGGACAGGGGGTCGGGATGAGCAGTTATTC,CATSEGTGGRDEQLF
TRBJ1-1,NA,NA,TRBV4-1,TGCGCCAGCAGCCAGCGCGGGGGCAGGGAAGCTTTCTTT,CASSQRGGREAFF
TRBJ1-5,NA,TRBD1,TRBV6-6,TGTGCCAGCACTTTTGCGGGCCAGGGGGAAAAAAGCAATCAGCCCCAGCATTTT,CASTFAGQGEKSNQPQHF
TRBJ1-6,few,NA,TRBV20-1,TGCAGTGCTAGAGATCCCCTGTCCGGGGCCGCCGCTGCGAGCTCCTATAATTCACCCCTCCACTTT,CSARDPLSGAAAASSYNSPLHF
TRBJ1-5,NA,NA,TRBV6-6,TGTGCCAGCAGTTACTCGGCCAGGGGAAGCAATCAGCCCCAGCATTTT,CASSYSARGSNQPQHF
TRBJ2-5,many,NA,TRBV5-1,TGCGCCAGCAGCTTGTCGGCTCAAGAGACCCAGTACTTC,CASSLSAQETQYF
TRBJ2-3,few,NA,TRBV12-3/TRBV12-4,TGTGCCAGCAGTTTATATAGTGGGGTCGGATACACAGATACGCAGTATTTT,CASSLYSGVGYTDTQYF
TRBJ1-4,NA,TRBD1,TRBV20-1,TGCAGTGCTAGGGAGGGGACAGGAGATGAAAAACTGTTTTTT,CSAREGTGDEKLFF
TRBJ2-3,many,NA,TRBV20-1,TGCAGTGCTAGAGATCTGAGCTTAACAGATACGCAGTATTTT,CSARDLSLTDTQYF
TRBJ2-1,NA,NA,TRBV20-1,TGCAGTGCTAGTACTAGCATATACTACAATGAGCAGTTCTTC,CSASTSIYYNEQFF
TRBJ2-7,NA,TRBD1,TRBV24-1,TGTGCCACCTCGGACAGGGTCTCCTACGAGCAGTACTTC,CATSDRVSYEQYF
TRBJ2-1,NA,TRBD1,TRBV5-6,TGTGCCAGCAGCTTGGAACAGGGGCATTGGAATGAGCAGTTCTTC,CASSLEQGHWNEQFF
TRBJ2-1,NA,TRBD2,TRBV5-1,TGCGCCAGCAGCTTGGTCGCTAGCGGGAGTAATATGGGTGAGCAGTTCTTC,CASSLVASGSNMGEQFF
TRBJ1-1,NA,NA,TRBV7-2,TGTGCCAGCAGCCCCTACCTAGACAGGATGAACACTGAAGCTTTCTTT,CASSPYLDRMNTEAFF
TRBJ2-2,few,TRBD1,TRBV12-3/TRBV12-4,TGTGCCAGCAGTTTTAGGGGGCACGGGGAGCTGTTTTTT,CASSFRGHGELFF
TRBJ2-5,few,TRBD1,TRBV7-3,TGTGCCAGCAGCTTTGGACAGGCCGGGGCCCAGTACTTC,CASSFGQAGAQYF
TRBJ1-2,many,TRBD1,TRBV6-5,TGTGCCAGCAGCGAACGCGGGACAGAACACTATGGCTACACCTTC,CASSERGTEHYGYTF
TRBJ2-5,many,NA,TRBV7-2,TGTGCCAGCAGCAAAGGAGGGGGGCAAGAGACCCAGTACTTC,CASSKGGGQETQYF
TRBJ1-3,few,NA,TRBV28,TGTGCCAGCAGTTTACCCACCAGGTCCGGAAACACCATATATTTT,CASSLPTRSGNTIYF
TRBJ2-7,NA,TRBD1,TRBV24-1,TGTGCCACCAGTGATACACAGGGGGCGCAAGGCGAGCAGTACTTC,CATSDTQGAQGEQYF
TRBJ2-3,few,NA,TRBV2,TGTGCCAGCAAAACCTTCACAGATACGCAGTATTTT,CASKTFTDTQYF
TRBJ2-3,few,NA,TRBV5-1,TGCGCCAGCAGCTTGGTGGTGGTCCTTGGCACAGATACGCAGTATTTT,CASSLVVVLGTDTQYF
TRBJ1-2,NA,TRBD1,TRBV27,TGTGCCAGCAGTTTGGACAGGGGACGGGAAGCGGCTGGCTACACCTTC,CASSLDRGREAAGYTF
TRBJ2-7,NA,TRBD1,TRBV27,TGTGCCAGCAGTTTCGCCCGTTCCTCGGGACAGGGGCCCTACTTC,CASSFARSSGQGPYF
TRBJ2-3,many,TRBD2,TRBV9,TGTGCCAGCAGCGTAGGCCCCTTACTAGCGGGAGGGACGCCAGATACGCAGTATTTT,CASSVGPLLAGGTPDTQYF
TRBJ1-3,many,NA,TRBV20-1,TGCAGTGCTAGTGGGGCGCTCTCTGGAAACACCATATATTTT,CSASGALSGNTIYF
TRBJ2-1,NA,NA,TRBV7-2,TGTGCCAGCAGCTTAGGGGAGTGGAAAATCAAGCAGTTCTTC,CASSLGEWKIKQFF
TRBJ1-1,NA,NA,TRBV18,TGTGCCAGCGGAGGGCAGACCACTGAAGCTTTCTTT,CASGGQTTEAFF
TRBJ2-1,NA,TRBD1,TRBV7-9,TGTGCCAGCAGCTTAAGTCGGGACAGGTTTTCCTACCAGTTCTTC,CASSLSRDRFSYQFF
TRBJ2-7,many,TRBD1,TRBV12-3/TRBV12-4,TGTGCCAGCTCCCGGGGGACAGGGTCCTACGAGCAGTACTTC,CASSRGTGSYEQYF
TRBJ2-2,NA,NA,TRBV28,TGTGCCAGCACCCGAATGAACACCGGGGAGCTGTTTTTT,CASTRMNTGELFF
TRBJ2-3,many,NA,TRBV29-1,TGCAGCGTTGGGGCAGGTAATTCGGATACGCAGTATTTT,CSVGAGNSDTQYF
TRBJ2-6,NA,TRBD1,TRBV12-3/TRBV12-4,TGTGCCAGCAAAGGACAGGGTAATGGGGCCAACGTCCTGACTTTC,CASKGQGNGANVLTF
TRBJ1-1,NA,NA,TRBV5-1,TGCGCCAGCAGCTTAAATGACGGCACTGAAGCTTTCTTT,CASSLNDGTEAFF
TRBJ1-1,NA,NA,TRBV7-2,TGTGCCAGCAGCACCCGGACGGAAGCTTTCTTT,CASSTRTEAFF
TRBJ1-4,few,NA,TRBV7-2,TGTGCCAGCAGCTTTAGCAGGGACGAAAAACTGTTTTTT,CASSFSRDEKLFF
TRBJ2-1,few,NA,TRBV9,TGTGCCAGCAGCGTATCCGGTCAGGGGAGCTACAATGAGCAGTTCTTC,CASSVSGQGSYNEQFF
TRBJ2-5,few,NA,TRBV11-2,TGTGCCAGCAGCTTTTCACTCCAGGCCAGCCAAGAGACCCAGTACTTC,CASSFSLQASQETQYF
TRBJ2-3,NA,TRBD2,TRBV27,TGTGCCAGCAGCTTTATGACTAGCGGGGGGCCGGGGAGCACAGATACGCAGTATTTT,CASSFMTSGGPGSTDTQYF
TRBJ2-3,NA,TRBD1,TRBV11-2,TGTGCCAGCAGCCTGGACAGGGGGTACACAGATACGCAGTATTTT,CASSLDRGYTDTQYF
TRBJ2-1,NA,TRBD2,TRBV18,TGTGCCAGCTCACCGGAACTAGCGACCCATGAGCAGTTCTTC,CASSPELATHEQFF
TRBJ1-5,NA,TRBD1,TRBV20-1,TGCAGTGCCCAACAGGGGAAGGGGGCTTATAGCAATCAGCCCCAGCATTTT,CSAQQGKGAYSNQPQHF
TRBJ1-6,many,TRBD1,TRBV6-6,TGTGCCAGCAGTTATGAGGACAGGACACCCCTCCACTTT,CASSYEDRTPLHF
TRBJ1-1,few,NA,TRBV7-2,TGTGCCAGCAGCCCTACCTTGGCCACCCGGAAAGCTTTCTTT,CASSPTLATRKAFF
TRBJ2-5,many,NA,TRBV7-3,TGTGCCAGCAGCTTAGGCAGTTCGGAGACCCAGTACTTC,CASSLGSSETQYF